This T cell receptor beta chain came from a study of T cells in Graves' hyperthyroidism and ophthalmopathy. Regarding the study as a whole: The blood repertoire included most of the expanded thyroid clonotypes above 0.001.

The CDR3 regions of TCR beta were amplified from RNA transcripts. RT-PCR in the first round (using the HTBI primer set) targeted the TCR CDR3. TCRdb called the multiplex PCR reads again in MiXCR, with one record for every CDR3 protein. This sample has about 420,000 distinct CDR3 sequences; about a sixth occur once, and the top ten carry around 7%. Comments on this clonotype: Antigen: not known.

Hyperthyroidism of Graves' type that showed no ophthalmopathy progression within 18 months was stable. Reasons for excluding patients were uncontrolled infection, other autoimmune disease, pregnancy or lactation. V was cut by 7 bases and J by 2 bases, with 8 bases left in between. The length of the CDR3 is 12 residues. Germline assignment: CDR1 LNHDA and CDR2 SQIVND (reference sequence). Material: blood. The receptor's source is a woman between 18 and 30 years old with Graves' hyperthyroidism. The V gene is TRBV19, the J gene TRBJ1-2, with D possibly TRBD1 on 6 matching bases. The CDR3 protein is CASKRGNYGYTF. The CDR3, as DNA: TGTGCCAGTAAAAGGGGGAACTATGGCTACACCTTC.